This record concerns one TCR beta chain sequence. The germline gives CDR1 SEHNR, CDR2 FQNEAQ (reference sequence). V shed 1 base and J shed 7 bases, with 16 bases lying between them. This CDR3 is built from 15 residues. These data originate in a study of blood T cell repertoires in COVID-19. Clones were read by immunoSEQ multiplex PCR, and TCRdb kept only the in-frame ones, dropping some. The sample gives 180,000 or so clones, about 80% of which show up once; 14% is in the top ten. Sequencing used PBMCs or T cells enriched from blood (not recorded which). The origin of this receptor is a man in his 60s who had been exposed to COVID-19. V gene TRBV7-9 combines with J gene TRBJ1-1, with a tentative D call TRBD1 (6 bases). CDR3 in amino acids: CASSLDGGAQVEAFF. The DNA for the CDR3 is TGTGCCAGCAGCTTAGATGGGGGGGCGCAGGTTGAAGCTTTCTTT.